A single T cell receptor (beta chain) is shown here with its context. What it binds is not known. These data come from a study of T cell responses to AZD1222 COVID-19 vaccine. Study-wide points: Compared with day 0, the breadth and depth of the Spike-specific TCR repertoire rose significantly after two doses of AZD1222.

The germline V gene encodes CDR1 MDHEN and CDR2 SYDVKM. The V end lost 6 bases, the J end lost 7 bases, and 15 bases lay between the germline ends. There are 14 residues in the CDR3. The method was immunoSEQ multiplex PCR; TCRdb's version includes in-frame clones alone and lacks a portion of them. The data hold 170,000 or so clones, with 85% to 95% observed a single time. The source is an adult in good health. The source was peripheral blood, collected on day 0 of AZD1222 vaccination. The V call is TRBV28, the J call TRBJ2-2; D call uncertain. In DNA, the CDR3 is TGTGCCAGCAGGACACCGAACCTGGGCGGGGAGCTGTTTTTT. Its translation: CASRTPNLGGELFF. The full variable domain, with the rest looked up from reference TRBV28 and TRBJ2-2, is DVKVTQSSRYLVKRTGEKVFLECVQDMDHENMFWYRQDPGLGLRLIYFSYDVKMKEKGDIPEGYSVSREKKERFSLILESASTNQTSMYLCASRTPNLGGELFFGEGSRLTVL.